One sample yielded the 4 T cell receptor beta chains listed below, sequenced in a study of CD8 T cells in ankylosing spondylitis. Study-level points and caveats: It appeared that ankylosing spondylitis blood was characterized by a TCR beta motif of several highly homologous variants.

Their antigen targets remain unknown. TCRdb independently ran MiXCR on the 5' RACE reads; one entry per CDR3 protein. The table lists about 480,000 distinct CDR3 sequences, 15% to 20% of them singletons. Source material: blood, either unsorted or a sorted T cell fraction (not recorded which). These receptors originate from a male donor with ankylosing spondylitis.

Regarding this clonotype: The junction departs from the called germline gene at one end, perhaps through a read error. The CDR3 loop reads CASGQSGSGTGELFF. CDR3 in DNA: TGTGCCAGCGGCCAAAGCGGATCTGGTACCGGGGAGCTGTTTTTT. The chain recombines TRBV14 with TRBJ2-2; weak D call: TRBD2 (5 bases). Germline V CDR1 and CDR2: SGHDN, FVKESK. CDR3 length: 15 amino acids.

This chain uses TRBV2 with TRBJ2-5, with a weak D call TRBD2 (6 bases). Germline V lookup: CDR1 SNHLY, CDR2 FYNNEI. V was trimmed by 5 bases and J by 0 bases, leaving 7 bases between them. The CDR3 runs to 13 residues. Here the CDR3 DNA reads TGTGCCAGCAGTCAGCGGGACCAAGAGACCCAGTACTTC. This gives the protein CASSQRDQETQYF.

The CDR3 sequence: CASSYSQDNYEQYF. In nucleotides, the CDR3 is TGTGCCAGCAGTTACAGTCAGGATAACTACGAGCAGTACTTC. The chain couples TRBV6-5 to TRBJ2-7; D ambiguous. This CDR3 has 14 residues. Germline V CDR1 and CDR2: MNHEY, SVGAGI. V lost 2 bases and J lost 3, with 11 bases in between.

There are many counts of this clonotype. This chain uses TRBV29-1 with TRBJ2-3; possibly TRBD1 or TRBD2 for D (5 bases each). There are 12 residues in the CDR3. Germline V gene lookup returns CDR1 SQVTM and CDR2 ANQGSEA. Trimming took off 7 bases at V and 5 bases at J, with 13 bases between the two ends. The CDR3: CSGERDGDTQYF. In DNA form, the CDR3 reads TGCAGCGGGGAACGGGACGGAGATACGCAGTATTTT.